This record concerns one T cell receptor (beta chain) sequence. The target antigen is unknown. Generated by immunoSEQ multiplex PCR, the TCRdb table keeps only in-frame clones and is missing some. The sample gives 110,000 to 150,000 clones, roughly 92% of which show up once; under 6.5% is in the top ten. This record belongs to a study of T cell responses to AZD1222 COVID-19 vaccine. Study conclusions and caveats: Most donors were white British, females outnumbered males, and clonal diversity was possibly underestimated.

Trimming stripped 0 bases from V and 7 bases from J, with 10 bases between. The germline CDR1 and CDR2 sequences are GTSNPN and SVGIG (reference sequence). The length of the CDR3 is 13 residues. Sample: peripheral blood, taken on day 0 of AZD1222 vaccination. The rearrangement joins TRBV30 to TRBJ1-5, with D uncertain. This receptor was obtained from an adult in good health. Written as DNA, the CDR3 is TGTGCCTGGAGTGTAGCCCTTACGCAGCCCCAGCATTTT. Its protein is CAWSVALTQPQHF.